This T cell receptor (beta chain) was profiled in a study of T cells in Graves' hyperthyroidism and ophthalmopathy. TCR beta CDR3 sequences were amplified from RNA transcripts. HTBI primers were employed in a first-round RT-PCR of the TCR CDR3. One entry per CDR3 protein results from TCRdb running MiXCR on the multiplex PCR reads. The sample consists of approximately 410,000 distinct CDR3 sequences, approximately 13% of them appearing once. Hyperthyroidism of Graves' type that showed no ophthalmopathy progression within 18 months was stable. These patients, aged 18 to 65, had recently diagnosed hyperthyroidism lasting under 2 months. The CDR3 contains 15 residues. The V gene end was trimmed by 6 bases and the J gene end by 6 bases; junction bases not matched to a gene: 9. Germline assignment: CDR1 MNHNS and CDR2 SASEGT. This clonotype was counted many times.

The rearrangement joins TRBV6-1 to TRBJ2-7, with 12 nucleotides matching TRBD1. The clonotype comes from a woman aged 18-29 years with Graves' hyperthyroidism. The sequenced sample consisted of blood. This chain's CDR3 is CASSRKPGQGAEQYF. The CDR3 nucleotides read TGTGCCAGCAGCCGTAAGCCGGGACAGGGGGCCGAGCAGTACTTC.